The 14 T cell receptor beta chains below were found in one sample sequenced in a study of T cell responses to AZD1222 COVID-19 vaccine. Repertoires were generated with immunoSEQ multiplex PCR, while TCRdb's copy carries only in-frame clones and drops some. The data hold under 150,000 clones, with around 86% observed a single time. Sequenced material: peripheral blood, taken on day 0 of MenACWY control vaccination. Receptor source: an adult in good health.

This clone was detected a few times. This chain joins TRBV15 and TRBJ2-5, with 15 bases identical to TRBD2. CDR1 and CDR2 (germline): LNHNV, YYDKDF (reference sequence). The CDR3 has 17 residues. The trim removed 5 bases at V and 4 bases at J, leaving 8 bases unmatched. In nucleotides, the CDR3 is TGTGCCACCAGCTCACGGACTAGCGGGGGGGGTGGAGAGACCCAGTACTTC. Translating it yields CATSSRTSGGGGETQYF. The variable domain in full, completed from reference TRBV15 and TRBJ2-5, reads DAMVIQNPRYQVTQFGKPVTLSCSQTLNHNVMYWYQQKSSQAPKLLFHYYDKDFNNEADTPDNFQSRRPNTSFCFLDIRSPGLGDTAMYLCATSSRTSGGGGETQYFGPGTRLLVL.

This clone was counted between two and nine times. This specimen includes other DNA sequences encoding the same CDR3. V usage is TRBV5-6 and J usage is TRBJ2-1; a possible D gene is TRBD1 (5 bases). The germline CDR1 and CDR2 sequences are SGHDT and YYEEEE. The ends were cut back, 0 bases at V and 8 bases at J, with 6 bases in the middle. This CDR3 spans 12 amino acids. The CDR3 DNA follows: TGTGCCAGCAGCTTGGTAGGGGATGAGCAGTTCTTC. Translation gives CASSLVGDEQFF.

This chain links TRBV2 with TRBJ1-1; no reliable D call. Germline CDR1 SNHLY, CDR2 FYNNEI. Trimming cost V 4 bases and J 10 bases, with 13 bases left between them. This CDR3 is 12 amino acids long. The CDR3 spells CASSGTAAGAFF. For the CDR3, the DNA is TGTGCCAGCAGTGGGACGGCCGCCGGAGCTTTCTTT.

The CDR3 spells CASSPQGYNQPQHF. CDR3 bases: TGTGCCAGCAGTCCCCAGGGGTACAATCAGCCCCAGCATTTT. The chain combines TRBV27 with TRBJ1-5, with a weak D call TRBD1 (6 bases). V shed 5 bases and J shed 3 bases, with 11 bases lying between them. This CDR3 is built from 14 residues. CDR1 and CDR2 from the germline V gene are MNHEY and SMNVEV (reference sequence).

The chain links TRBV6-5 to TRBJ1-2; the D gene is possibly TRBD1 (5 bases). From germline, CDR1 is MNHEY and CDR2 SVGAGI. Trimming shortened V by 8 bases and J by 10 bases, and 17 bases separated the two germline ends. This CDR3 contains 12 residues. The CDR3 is CASGDFLQPYTF. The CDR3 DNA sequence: TGTGCCAGCGGGGACTTTCTACAACCCTACACCTTC.

The chain's CDR3 is CASSTDTSRTDTQYF. The CDR3, as DNA: TGTGCCAGTAGTACTGACACGTCAAGGACAGATACGCAGTATTTT. V gene TRBV19 combines with J gene TRBJ2-3, with D unresolved. Germline values: CDR1 LNHDA, CDR2 SQIVND (reference sequence). Trimming cost V 4 bases and J 3 bases, with 14 bases left between them. The CDR3 extends over 15 amino acids.

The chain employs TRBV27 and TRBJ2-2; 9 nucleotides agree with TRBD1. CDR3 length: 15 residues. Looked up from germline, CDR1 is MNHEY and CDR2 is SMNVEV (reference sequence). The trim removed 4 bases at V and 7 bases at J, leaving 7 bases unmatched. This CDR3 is CASSSGQGWSGELFF. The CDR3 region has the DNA TGTGCCAGCAGTTCCGGACAGGGGTGGAGCGGGGAGCTGTTTTTT.

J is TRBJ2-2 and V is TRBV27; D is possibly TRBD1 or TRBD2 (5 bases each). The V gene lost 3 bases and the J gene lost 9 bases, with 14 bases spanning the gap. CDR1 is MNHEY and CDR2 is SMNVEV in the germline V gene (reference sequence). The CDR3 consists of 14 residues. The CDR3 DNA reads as TGTGCCAGCAGTTTCGGGACGACTCGCCGGGAGCTGTTTTTT. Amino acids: CASSFGTTRRELFF.

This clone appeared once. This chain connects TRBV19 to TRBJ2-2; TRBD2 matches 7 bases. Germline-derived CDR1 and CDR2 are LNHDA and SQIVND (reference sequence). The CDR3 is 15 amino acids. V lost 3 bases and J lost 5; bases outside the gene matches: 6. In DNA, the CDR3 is TGTGCCAGTAGTATCGGGAGGTTGTATACCGGGGAGCTGTTTTTT. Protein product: CASSIGRLYTGELFF.

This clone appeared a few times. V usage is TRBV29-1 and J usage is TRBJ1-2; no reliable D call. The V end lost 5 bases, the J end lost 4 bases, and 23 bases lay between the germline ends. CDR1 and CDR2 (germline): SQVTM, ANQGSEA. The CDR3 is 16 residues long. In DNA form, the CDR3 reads TGCAGCGTTTTTGGGTCTCACTTAGGGCCCCTCTATGGCTACACCTTC. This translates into CSVFGSHLGPLYGYTF.

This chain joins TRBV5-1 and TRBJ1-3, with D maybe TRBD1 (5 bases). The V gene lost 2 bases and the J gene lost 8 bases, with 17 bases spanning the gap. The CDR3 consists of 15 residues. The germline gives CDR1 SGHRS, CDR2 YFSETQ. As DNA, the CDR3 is TGCGCCAGCAGCTTAAGCGACAGTTATAGGGACACCATATATTTT. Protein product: CASSLSDSYRDTIYF. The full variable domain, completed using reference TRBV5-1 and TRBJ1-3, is KAGVTQTPRYLIKTRGQQVTLSCSPISGHRSVSWYQQTPGQGLQFLFEYFSETQRNKGNFPGRFSGRQFSNSRSEMNVSTLELGDSALYLCASSLSDSYRDTIYFGEGSWLTVV.

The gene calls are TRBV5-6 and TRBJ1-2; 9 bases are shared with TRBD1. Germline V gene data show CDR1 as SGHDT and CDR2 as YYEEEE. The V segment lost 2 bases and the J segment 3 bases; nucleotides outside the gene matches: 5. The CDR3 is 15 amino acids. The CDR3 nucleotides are TGTGCCAGCAGCTTCCGGGACAGGGACTACTATGGCTACACCTTC. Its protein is CASSFRDRDYYGYTF.

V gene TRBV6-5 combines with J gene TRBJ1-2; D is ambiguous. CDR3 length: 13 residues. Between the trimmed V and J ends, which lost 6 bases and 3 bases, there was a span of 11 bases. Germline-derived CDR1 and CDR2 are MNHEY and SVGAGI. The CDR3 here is CASSTVGYYGYTF. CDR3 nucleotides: TGTGCCAGCAGCACCGTGGGCTACTATGGCTACACCTTC.

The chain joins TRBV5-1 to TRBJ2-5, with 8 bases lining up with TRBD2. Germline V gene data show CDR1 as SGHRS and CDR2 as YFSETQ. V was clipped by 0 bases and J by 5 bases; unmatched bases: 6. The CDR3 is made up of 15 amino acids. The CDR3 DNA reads TGCGCCAGCAGCTTGGGTCCTAGCGGGCAGGAGACCCAGTACTTC. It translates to CASSLGPSGQETQYF.